This is a list of T cell receptor beta chains from one sample in a study of control samples from healthy donors and cancer patients. Generated by immunoSEQ multiplex PCR, the TCRdb table keeps only in-frame clones and is missing some. The sample records around 50,000 clones, around 90% being singletons. Sequenced material: PBMCs. The source of these receptors is a middle-aged man with colorectal cancer. Both conserved end residues are part of each CDR3. The D gene is left open where the match is weak. Clone size appears in some rows only: once, few, many, or a class for an expanded clone.

j_call	clone_size	d_call	v_call	cdr3_nt	cdr3_aa
TRBJ2-2	-	TRBD1	TRBV5-1	TGCGCCAGCAGCTTGAACAGGGGAGAATCCGGGGAGCTGTTTTTT	CASSLNRGESGELFF
TRBJ1-1	-	-	TRBV28	TGTGCCAGCAGTTTACTGATAGGGTACACTGAAGCTTTCTTT	CASSLLIGYTEAFF
TRBJ2-7	-	-	TRBV28	TGTGCCAGCAGTCAGACATTCTACGAGCAGTACTTC	CASSQTFYEQYF
TRBJ1-1	-	TRBD1	TRBV10-3	TGTGCCATCCGGGGACAGGGGAACACTGAAGCTTTCTTT	CAIRGQGNTEAFF
TRBJ2-6	-	-	TRBV27	TGTGCCAGCAGGGCTTCTGGGGCCAACGTCCTGACTTTC	CASRASGANVLTF
TRBJ2-5	-	-	TRBV5-1	TGCGCCAGCAGCCGCCAAGGGGGGGCTTCGATAGAGACCCAGTACTTC	CASSRQGGASIETQYF
TRBJ1-1	-	-	TRBV29-1	TGCAGCGTCCTGTCGGGGTCGAACACTGAAGCTTTCTTT	CSVLSGSNTEAFF
TRBJ1-4	-	-	TRBV7-9	TGTGCCAGCAGCGTTTCAACTAATGAAAAACTGTTTTTT	CASSVSTNEKLFF
TRBJ1-5	-	-	TRBV7-2	TGTGCCAGCAGCTTAGCCGGGGGCCGGCAGCCCCAGCATTTT	CASSLAGGRQPQHF
TRBJ2-5	-	TRBD2	TRBV7-2	TGTGCCAGCAGCAAGGGACTAGAGGGGACCCAGTACTTC	CASSKGLEGTQYF
TRBJ2-3	-	TRBD2	TRBV7-8	TGTGCCAGCAGCTTCGCGTCTAGCGGGAGTCATACGCAGTATTTT	CASSFASSGSHTQYF
TRBJ2-2	-	-	TRBV11-2	TGTGCCAGCAGCTTAGTGTTTCAGTTGGCGGTAGTTAACACCGGGAAGCTGTTTTTT	CASSLVFQLAVVNTGKLFF
TRBJ2-1	-	-	TRBV7-9	TGTGCCAGCAGCTTATTGGCCTTTGAGCAGTTCTTC	CASSLLAFEQFF
TRBJ2-7	-	TRBD2	TRBV19	TGTGCCAGTAGTATCGTGGCTAGCGGGAGTCGCGAGCAGTACTTC	CASSIVASGSREQYF
TRBJ1-2	-	-	TRBV30	TGTGCCTGGAGAGGGCCTTTAGAGTATGGCTACACCTTC	CAWRGPLEYGYTF
TRBJ1-2	-	-	TRBV4-3	TGCGCCAGCAGCCAAGATTCGTCGTCGGGCTATGGCTACACCTTC	CASSQDSSSGYGYTF
TRBJ2-1	-	-	TRBV9	TGTGCCAGCAGCGTAGAAGGGGATACCTACAATGAGCAGTTCTTC	CASSVEGDTYNEQFF
TRBJ2-1	-	-	TRBV5-5	TGTGCCAGCAGCTTTCAGGGTGGCATCTACAATGAGCAGTTCTTC	CASSFQGGIYNEQFF
TRBJ2-5	-	TRBD2	TRBV3-1/TRBV3-2	TGTGCCAGCAGCCGGGGGACTAGCGGGGTCAGGGAGACCCAGTACTTC	CASSRGTSGVRETQYF
TRBJ2-7	once	-	TRBV7-2	TGTGCCAGCAGCTTAGAACAGGGAGGTTACGAGCAGTACTTC	CASSLEQGGYEQYF
TRBJ2-3	-	-	TRBV12-3/TRBV12-4	TGTGCCAGCAGTGACAAATTCACAGATACGCAGTATTTT	CASSDKFTDTQYF
TRBJ2-3	-	TRBD2	TRBV9	TGTGCCAGCAGCGTGAGCGGGAGCGCGGCGGGCACAGATACGCAGTATTTT	CASSVSGSAAGTDTQYF
TRBJ2-2	-	-	TRBV2	TGTGCCAGCAGTTCTGATCGGGGGCACACCGGGGAGCTGTTTTTT	CASSSDRGHTGELFF
TRBJ1-1	-	-	TRBV5-5	TGTGCCAGCAGCTTATCTGGGGACATCGGATCTGAAGCTTTCTTT	CASSLSGDIGSEAFF
TRBJ2-7	-	TRBD2	TRBV25-1	TGTGCCAGCAGCCCTAGCGGGAGGTACGAGCAGTACTTC	CASSPSGRYEQYF
TRBJ2-1	-	TRBD2	TRBV19	TGTGCCAGTAGTATCCCTTGGATAGCGGGATACAATGAGCAGTTCTTC	CASSIPWIAGYNEQFF
TRBJ1-2	-	-	TRBV19	TGTGCCAGTAGTATCGGGGGGCGCCCTCTCTATGGCTACACCTTC	CASSIGGRPLYGYTF
TRBJ2-7	-	-	TRBV29-1	TGCAGCGTCGTGGAATACGAGCAGTACTTC	CSVVEYEQYF
TRBJ2-7	-	-	TRBV7-9	TGTGCCAGCAGCTTAATTGAGGAATACGAGCAGTACTTC	CASSLIEEYEQYF
TRBJ1-2	-	-	TRBV4-3	TGCGCCAGCAGCCAAGGAACTAACTTTAACTATGGCTACACCTTC	CASSQGTNFNYGYTF
TRBJ2-3	-	-	TRBV4-1	TGCGCCAGCAGCCCGCGCGGAGCCTTAGCAGCCACAGATACGCAGTATTTT	CASSPRGALAATDTQYF
TRBJ2-7	-	-	TRBV28	TGTGCCAGCAGTCCGCCGACTTATAGCTCCTACGAGCAGTACTTC	CASSPPTYSSYEQYF
TRBJ1-1	-	TRBD1	TRBV7-9	TGTGCCATCTCTTATATTGGGACAGAACTGAACACTGAAGCTTTCTTT	CAISYIGTELNTEAFF
TRBJ2-7	-	TRBD2	TRBV7-3	TGTGCCAGCAGCTTAACGCCTAGCGGGAGAAACGAGCAGTACTTC	CASSLTPSGRNEQYF
TRBJ1-5	-	TRBD1	TRBV18	TGTGCCAGCTCATCCGGGACAGGGGGTGGGCCCCAGCATTTT	CASSSGTGGGPQHF
TRBJ2-5	-	TRBD2	TRBV6-5	TGTGCCAGCAGTTACCTCCCTAGCGGGAAGGAGACCCAGTACTTC	CASSYLPSGKETQYF